This T cell receptor beta chain was identified in a study of blood T cell repertoires in COVID-19. V was clipped by 6 bases and J by 2 bases, with 10 bases between them. Germline V lookup: CDR1 MNHEY, CDR2 SVGAGI. The length of the CDR3 is 14 residues. Per the authors' pipeline: Reference gene primer amplification yielded estimated nucleated cell counts. This table comes from immunoSEQ multiplex PCR, and its TCRdb copy is limited to in-frame clones, with some not included. For V, J and clone size, that table is used; D and trimming come from the DNA. The table shows roughly 72,000 clones, with approximately 85% occurring only once.

The chain has TRBV6-5 and TRBJ2-2; maybe TRBD1 (6 bases). The TCR originated in a woman older than 75 with active or convalescent COVID-19. The sequencing input was peripheral blood. This chain's CDR3 is CASSGTRNTGELFF. The CDR3 DNA follows: TGTGCCAGCAGCGGGACAAGAAACACCGGGGAGCTGTTTTTT.